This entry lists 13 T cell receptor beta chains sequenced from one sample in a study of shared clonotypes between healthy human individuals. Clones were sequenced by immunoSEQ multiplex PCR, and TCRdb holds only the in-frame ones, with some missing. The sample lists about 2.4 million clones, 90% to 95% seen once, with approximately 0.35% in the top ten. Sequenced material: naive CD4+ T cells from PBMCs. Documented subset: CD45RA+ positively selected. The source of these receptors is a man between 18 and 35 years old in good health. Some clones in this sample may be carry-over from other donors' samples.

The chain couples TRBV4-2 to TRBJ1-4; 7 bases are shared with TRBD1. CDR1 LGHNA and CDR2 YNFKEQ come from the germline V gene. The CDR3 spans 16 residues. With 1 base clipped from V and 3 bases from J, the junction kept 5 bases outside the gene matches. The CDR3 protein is CASSQAAGQSNEKLFF. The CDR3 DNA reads TGTGCCAGCAGCCAAGCCGCGGGACAGTCTAATGAAAAACTGTTTTTT.

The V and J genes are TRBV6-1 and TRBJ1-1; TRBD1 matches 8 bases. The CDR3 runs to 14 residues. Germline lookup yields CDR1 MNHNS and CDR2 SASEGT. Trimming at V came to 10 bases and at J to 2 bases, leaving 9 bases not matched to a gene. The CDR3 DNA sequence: TGTGCCATCCAAAGTACAGGGGGTAACACTGAAGCTTTCTTT. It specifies CAIQSTGGNTEAFF.

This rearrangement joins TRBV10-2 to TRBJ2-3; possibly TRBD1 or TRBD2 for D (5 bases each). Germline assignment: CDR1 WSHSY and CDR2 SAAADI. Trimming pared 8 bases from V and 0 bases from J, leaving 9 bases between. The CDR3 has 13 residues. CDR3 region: CASRDLSTDTQYF. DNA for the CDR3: TGCGCCAGCCGGGACCTTAGCACAGATACGCAGTATTTT.

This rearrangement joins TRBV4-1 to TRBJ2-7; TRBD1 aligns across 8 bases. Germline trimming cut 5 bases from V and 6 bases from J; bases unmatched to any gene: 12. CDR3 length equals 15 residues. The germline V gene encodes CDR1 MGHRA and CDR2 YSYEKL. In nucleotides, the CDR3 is TGCGCCAGCAGCTCGTACGTTGGGACAGGCAGCGAGCAGTACTTC. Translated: CASSSYVGTGSEQYF.

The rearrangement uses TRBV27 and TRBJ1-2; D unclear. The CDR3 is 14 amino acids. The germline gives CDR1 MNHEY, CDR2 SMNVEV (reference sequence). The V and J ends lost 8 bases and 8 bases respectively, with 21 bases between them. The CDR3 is CASFKNRGGEGYTF. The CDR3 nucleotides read TGTGCCAGCTTCAAGAATCGGGGTGGGGAAGGCTACACCTTC.

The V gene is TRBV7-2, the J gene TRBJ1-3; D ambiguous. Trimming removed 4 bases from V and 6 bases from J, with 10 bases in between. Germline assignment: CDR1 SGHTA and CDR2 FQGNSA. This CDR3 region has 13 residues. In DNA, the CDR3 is TGTGCCAGCAGCTCCATCAGAGAAAACACCATATATTTT. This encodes CASSSIRENTIYF. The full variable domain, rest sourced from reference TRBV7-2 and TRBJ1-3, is GAGVSQSPSNKVTEKGKDVELRCDPISGHTALYWYRQSLGQGLEFLIYFQGNSAPDKSGLPSDRFSAERTGGSVSTLTIQRTQQEDSAVYLCASSSIRENTIYFGEGSWLTVV.

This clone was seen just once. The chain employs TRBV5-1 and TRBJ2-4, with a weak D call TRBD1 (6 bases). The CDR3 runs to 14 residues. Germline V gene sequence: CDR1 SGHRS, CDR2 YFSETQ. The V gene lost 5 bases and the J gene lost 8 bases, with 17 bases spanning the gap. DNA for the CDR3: TGCGCCAGCAGTCTTAACAGGGTCCAAGACATTCAGTACTTC. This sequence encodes CASSLNRVQDIQYF.

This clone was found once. Here the CDR3 reads CASGLAARQETQYF. Written as DNA, the CDR3 is TGTGCCAGTGGATTGGCGGCCCGCCAAGAGACCCAGTACTTC. The V call is TRBV9, the J call TRBJ2-5; no reliable D call. Germline lookup yields CDR1 SGDLS and CDR2 YYNGEE. V was shortened by 8 bases and J by 1 base, with 15 bases between the two germline ends. The CDR3 is 14 amino acids.

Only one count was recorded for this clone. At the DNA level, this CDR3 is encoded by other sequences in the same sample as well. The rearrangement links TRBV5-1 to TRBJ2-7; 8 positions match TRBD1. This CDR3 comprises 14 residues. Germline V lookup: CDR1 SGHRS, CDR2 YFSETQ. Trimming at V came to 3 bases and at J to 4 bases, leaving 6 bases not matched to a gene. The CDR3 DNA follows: TGCGCCAGCAGCTCAGGACAGGGTGGGTACGAGCAGTACTTC. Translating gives CASSSGQGGYEQYF.

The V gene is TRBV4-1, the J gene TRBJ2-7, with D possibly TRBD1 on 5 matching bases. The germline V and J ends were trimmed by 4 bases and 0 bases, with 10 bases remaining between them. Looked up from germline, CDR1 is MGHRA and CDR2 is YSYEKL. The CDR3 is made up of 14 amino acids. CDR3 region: CASSLLQGSYEQYF. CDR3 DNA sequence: TGCGCCAGCAGCCTCTTGCAGGGCTCCTACGAGCAGTACTTC.

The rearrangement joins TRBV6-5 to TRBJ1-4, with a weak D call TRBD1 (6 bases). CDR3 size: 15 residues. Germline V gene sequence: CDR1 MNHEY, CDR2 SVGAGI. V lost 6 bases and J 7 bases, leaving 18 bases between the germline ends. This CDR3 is CASSPGGGQGEKLFF. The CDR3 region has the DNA TGTGCCAGCAGCCCCGGCGGGGGGCAAGGTGAAAAACTGTTTTTT.

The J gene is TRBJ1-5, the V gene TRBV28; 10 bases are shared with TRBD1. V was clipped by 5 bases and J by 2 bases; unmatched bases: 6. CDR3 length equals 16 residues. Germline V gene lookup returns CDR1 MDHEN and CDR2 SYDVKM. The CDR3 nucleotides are TGTGCCAGCAGTGCCCGACAGGGGGCGGGCAATCAGCCCCAGCATTTT. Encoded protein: CASSARQGAGNQPQHF.

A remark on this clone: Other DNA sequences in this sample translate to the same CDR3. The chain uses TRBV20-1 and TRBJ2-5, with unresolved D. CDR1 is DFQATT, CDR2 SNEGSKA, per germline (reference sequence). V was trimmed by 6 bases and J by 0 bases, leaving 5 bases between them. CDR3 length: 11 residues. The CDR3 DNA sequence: TGCAGTGCAGGCAACCAAGAGACCCAGTACTTC. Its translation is CSAGNQETQYF.